What follows are 22 T cell receptor beta chains derived from one specimen sequenced in a study of CD8+CD57+ T cells in acquired aplastic anemia. TCR beta VDJ and CDR3 were profiled, and genomic DNA was the template. TCRdb re-called the reads with MiXCR, one entry per CDR3 protein. The sample lists 40,000 or so distinct CDR3 sequences, 76% occurring once. Source material: sorted CD4+, CD8+, or CD8+CD57+ T cells (not recorded which) from PBMCs. Every receptor here comes from a human donor in good health, serving as a control.

The chain carries TRBV7-9 and TRBJ1-2; 9 bases match TRBD1. V lost 5 bases, J lost 4 bases, and 8 bases stayed unmatched. The CDR3 length is 15 residues. CDR1 SEHNR and CDR2 FQNEAQ come from the germline V gene (reference sequence). CDR3 region: CASSPNRGQGYGYTF. The CDR3 nucleotides are TGTGCCAGCAGCCCCAATAGGGGACAGGGCTATGGCTACACCTTC.

CDR3 DNA sequence: TGTGCCACCAGCAGATTTACGGAGTTGGTCACAGATACGCAGTATTTT. Encoded protein: CATSRFTELVTDTQYF. The V and J genes are TRBV15 and TRBJ2-3, with D unclear. The V gene lost 2 bases and the J gene lost 2 bases, with 14 bases spanning the gap. The CDR3 spans 16 residues. The germline gives CDR1 LNHNV, CDR2 YYDKDF (reference sequence).

This clonotype was counted between two and nine times. The CDR3 sequence: CAISEVGQPPLHF. The CDR3 coding sequence is TGTGCCATCAGTGAAGTGGGCCAACCACCCCTCCACTTT. This chain connects TRBV10-3 to TRBJ1-6; D remains unclear. The V and J ends lost 3 bases and 11 bases respectively, with 11 bases between them. The CDR3 is 13 amino acids. Germline V CDR1 and CDR2: ENHRY, SYGVKD.

For the CDR3, the DNA is TGTGCCAGCGCCCACCAGGGAAACAATGAGCAGTTCTTC. Its protein is CASAHQGNNEQFF. J is TRBJ2-1 and V is TRBV7-3; tentatively, D is TRBD1 (5 bases). CDR1 SGHTA and CDR2 FQGTGA come from the germline V gene. The CDR3 is 13 residues long. V was shortened by 8 bases and J by 5 bases, with 13 bases between the two germline ends.

The rearrangement joins TRBV9 to TRBJ1-1, with D hard to call. The CDR3 has 14 amino acids. Per the germline V gene, CDR1 is SGDLS and CDR2 is YYNGEE. V dropped 0 bases and J dropped 3 bases, with 9 bases sitting between them. The CDR3 nucleotides read TGTGCCAGCAGCGTAGTTAGGTCGTACACTGAAGCTTTCTTT. Its translation: CASSVVRSYTEAFF.

In its sample, this clonotype was seen a few times. This CDR3 reads CATSRDRTDFTGEQYF. The CDR3 DNA reads TGTGCCACCAGCAGAGACCGGACAGATTTCACCGGGGAGCAGTACTTC. The V gene is TRBV15, the J gene TRBJ2-7; maybe TRBD1 (6 bases). V was cut by 0 bases and J by 7 bases, with 19 bases left in between. Germline CDR1 is LNHNV and CDR2 is YYDKDF (reference sequence). The CDR3 is 16 amino acids.

CDR3 sequence: CSASPTGRVEQYF. CDR3 nucleotides: TGCAGTGCTTCACCGACAGGTAGAGTCGAGCAGTACTTC. The chain couples TRBV20-1 to TRBJ2-7, with D possibly matching TRBD1 (6 bases). From germline, CDR1 is DFQATT and CDR2 SNEGSKA (reference sequence). The CDR3 contains 13 residues. The V end lost 5 bases, the J end lost 6 bases, and 17 bases lay between the germline ends.

V gene TRBV20-1 combines with J gene TRBJ2-5; D is perhaps TRBD1 or TRBD2 (5 bases each). The CDR3 length is 16 residues. The germline V gene has CDR1 DFQATT and CDR2 SNEGSKA (reference sequence). Trimming stripped 1 base from V and 0 bases from J, with 15 bases between. The CDR3 nucleotides read TGCAGTGCTAGAGCAGGGTGGGACCGGTACCAAGAGACCCAGTACTTC. Its protein is CSARAGWDRYQETQYF.

The count of this clonotype is one. This chain links TRBV25-1 with TRBJ2-5, with 12 bases matching TRBD2. This CDR3 is 17 amino acids long. Trimming took 2 bases from V and 4 from J; bases not matched to a gene: 8. CDR1 and CDR2 from the germline V gene are MGHDK and SYGVNS. The chain's CDR3 is CASSEIVPLAGGETQYF. CDR3 nucleotide sequence: TGTGCCAGCAGTGAAATCGTCCCACTAGCGGGAGGAGAGACCCAGTACTTC.

This clonotype appeared once. The chain carries TRBV2 and TRBJ2-7; D remains ambiguous. The length of the CDR3 is 14 residues. Germline V CDR1 and CDR2: SNHLY, FYNNEI. Deletions cut 2 bases from V and 1 base from J, with 9 bases between. CDR3 amino acids: CASSENRVSYEQYF. In DNA, the CDR3 is TGTGCCAGCAGTGAAAACCGAGTTTCCTACGAGCAGTACTTC.

V and J are TRBV19 and TRBJ1-2, with 9 bases matching TRBD1. This CDR3 spans 17 amino acids. Germline V lookup: CDR1 LNHDA, CDR2 SQIVND (reference sequence). The junction had 14 bases not matched to a gene; V was cut back by 2 bases and J by 7 bases. The CDR3 bases are TGTGCCAGTAGTATATCCTCCCCGGGACAGGGAAGTAGTGGCTACACCTTC. Amino acids: CASSISSPGQGSSGYTF.

The chain joins TRBV24-1 to TRBJ1-1, with 8 bases fitting TRBD1. There are 16 residues in the CDR3. J gave up 5 bases and V 5 bases, and 12 bases lay outside the gene matches. The V gene's germline CDR1 is KGHDR and CDR2 SFDVKD. The DNA for the CDR3 is TGTGCCACCAGTGGGGGAGGCGGACAGGGAATGACTGAAGCTTTCTTT. This sequence encodes CATSGGGGQGMTEAFF.

The chain links TRBV7-9 to TRBJ2-6; possibly TRBD1 for D (6 bases). Germline loops: CDR1 SEHNR, CDR2 FQNEAQ (reference sequence). CDR3 length: 15 amino acids. Between the trimmed V and J ends, which lost 8 bases and 1 base, there was a span of 12 bases. CDR3 sequence: CASSLGQSGANVLTF. The CDR3 DNA reads as TGTGCCAGCTCCCTCGGACAGTCTGGGGCCAACGTCCTGACTTTC.

The rearrangement links TRBV2 to TRBJ1-1, with D uncertain. The CDR3 has 14 amino acids. The germline gives CDR1 SNHLY, CDR2 FYNNEI. V gave up 6 bases and J gave up 2 bases, with 13 bases separating them. In DNA form, the CDR3 reads TGTGCCAGCAGGGTAGTCCTGGGAAACACTGAAGCTTTCTTT. Residues: CASRVVLGNTEAFF.

The chain recombines TRBV2 with TRBJ2-7, with D tentatively TRBD2 (6 bases). Looked up from germline, CDR1 is SNHLY and CDR2 is FYNNEI. This CDR3 has 11 amino acids. Trimming stripped 9 bases from V and 6 bases from J, with 12 bases between. CDR3 protein: CASGTAGEQYF. CDR3 nucleotides: TGTGCCAGTGGGACTGCCGGCGAGCAGTACTTC.

The chain's CDR3 is CATSDPGQLNEQFF. The CDR3 nucleotides read TGTGCCACCAGTGACCCGGGGCAGCTCAATGAGCAGTTCTTC. V and J are TRBV24-1 and TRBJ2-1; D may correspond to TRBD1 or TRBD2 (5 bases each). V shed 4 bases and J shed 6 bases, with 12 bases lying between them. The CDR3 is 14 residues long. CDR1 KGHDR and CDR2 SFDVKD come from the germline V gene.

The chain joins TRBV19 to TRBJ1-1; TRBD1 matches 7 bases. Per the germline V gene, CDR1 is LNHDA and CDR2 is SQIVND (reference sequence). The CDR3 is 14 residues long. Trimming removed 5 bases from V and 3 bases from J; junction bases left unmatched: 6. The CDR3 region has the DNA TGTGCCAGTAGTGATACAGGGGAGGACACTGAAGCTTTCTTT. It is translated as CASSDTGEDTEAFF.

With respect to this clonotype: At one end, the junction sequence differs from germline, possibly due to a read error. This chain uses TRBV10-3 with TRBJ1-6, with TRBD1 as a possible D gene (5 bases). The germline gives CDR1 ENHRY, CDR2 SYGVKD. The CDR3 is 15 residues long. CDR3 DNA: TGTGCCATCAGTCAGGGATTGGAAGTAAGTTCACCCTTCCACTTT. It yields the protein CAISQGLEVSSPFHF.

CDR3 bases: TGTGCCACCACCTTAGGGACCACTCGTGGGAATGAGCAGTTCTTC. Translating it yields CATTLGTTRGNEQFF. V is TRBV24-1 and J is TRBJ2-1; D assignment may be TRBD1 or TRBD2 (5 bases each). Trimming took 8 bases from V and 7 from J, leaving 20 bases between them. This CDR3 region has 15 residues. Germline CDR1 reads KGHDR; CDR2 reads SFDVKD.

In this sample, this clonotype is medium-sized (0.01 to 0.1%). V usage is TRBV12-3 or TRBV12-4 and J usage is TRBJ1-2; no clear D. V shed 7 bases and J shed 6 bases, with 15 bases lying between them. This CDR3 spans 13 amino acids. In DNA form, the CDR3 reads TGTGCCAGCAATCCCTCCTTGGGGAATGGCTACACCTTC. Residues: CASNPSLGNGYTF.

This clonotype was seen more than once but under ten times. One junction end disagrees with the germline gene, perhaps due to a read error. V gene TRBV29-1 combines with J gene TRBJ1-1; no clear D gene. The CDR3 spans 10 residues. Germline V gene sequence: CDR1 SQVTM, CDR2 ANQGSEA. CDR3 coding DNA: TGCAGCGTTTTGGACGGTGAAGCTTTCTTC. It is translated as CSVLDGEAFF. The full variable domain, its missing parts supplied by reference TRBV29-1 and TRBJ1-1, is SAVISQKPSRDICQRGTSLTIQCQVDSQVTMMFWYRQQPGQSLTLIATANQGSEATYESGFVIDKFPISRPNLTFSTLTVSNMSPEDSSIYLCSVLDGEAFFGQGTRLTVV.

The genes are TRBV19 and TRBJ2-5; perhaps TRBD1 as D (6 bases). The CDR3 contains 13 residues. Trimming removed 1 base at V and 4 bases at J, with 7 bases between. The V gene's germline CDR1 is LNHDA and CDR2 SQIVND (reference sequence). DNA of the CDR3: TGTGCCAGTAGTATAGGGGGGCGAGAGACCCAGTACTTC. It specifies CASSIGGRETQYF.